Listed below are T cell receptor beta chains from one sample, sequenced in a study of cytomegalovirus exposure and HLA in healthy donors. Generated by immunoSEQ multiplex PCR, the TCRdb table keeps only in-frame clones and is missing some. The sample data list 200,000 to 250,000 clones. The sample comprised PBMCs. These receptors all come from a girl aged 2-10 years in good health and CMV-seropositive. The CDR3 runs from the conserved cysteine through the conserved F or W. The D gene is left open where the match is weak.

TRBJ2-5	.	TRBV2	CASSEFGRVGHETQYF	TGTGCCAGCAGTGAGTTTGGCAGGGTGGGCCATGAGACCCAGTACTTC
TRBJ2-2	.	TRBV6-5	CASAFAGLGTGELFF	TGTGCCAGCGCCTTCGCAGGGTTAGGCACCGGGGAGCTGTTTTTT
TRBJ2-3	TRBD1	TRBV5-4	CASSRGGSSLTDTQYF	TGTGCCAGCTCGCGAGGGGGCAGCTCACTCACAGATACGCAGTATTTT
TRBJ2-7	TRBD2	TRBV28	CASSLLAGAAAYEQYF	TGTGCCAGCAGTTTACTAGCGGGAGCTGCCGCCTACGAGCAGTACTTC
TRBJ2-7	TRBD1	TRBV11-2	CASSFRDRGLYEQYF	TGTGCCAGCAGCTTTAGGGACAGGGGGCTCTACGAGCAGTACTTC
TRBJ1-2	.	TRBV6-1	CASSEARRAGYTF	TGTGCCAGCAGTGAAGCGCGCAGGGCGGGCTACACCTTC
TRBJ1-6	TRBD1	TRBV27	CASSPTGAAAVF	TGTGCCAGCAGCCCGACAGGGGCCGCGGCAGTATTT
TRBJ2-4	TRBD2	TRBV11-2	CASSPASGGSLAKNIQYF	TGTGCCAGCAGCCCGGCTAGCGGGGGAAGTTTAGCCAAAAACATTCAGTACTTC
TRBJ1-4	.	TRBV7-9	CASSFSGHLNEKLFF	TGTGCCAGCAGCTTCTCGGGACACCTTAATGAAAAACTGTTTTTT
TRBJ1-1	.	TRBV7-3	CASSLDLGANTEAFF	TGTGCCAGCAGCTTAGATCTCGGAGCTAACACTGAAGCTTTCTTT
TRBJ2-1	.	TRBV15	CATSPDWRVNNEQFF	TGTGCCACCAGCCCGGACTGGAGAGTGAACAATGAGCAGTTCTTC
TRBJ2-5	TRBD2	TRBV15	CATSRPGGRNIETQYF	TGTGCCACCAGCCGACCGGGAGGACGAAATATCGAGACCCAGTACTTC
TRBJ2-7	TRBD1	TRBV7-2	CASSSTLDRAELGEQYF	TGTGCCAGCAGCTCCACCCTGGACAGGGCAGAACTAGGCGAGCAGTACTTC
TRBJ1-1	TRBD1	TRBV12-5	CASGLGDRFDTEAFF	TGTGCTAGTGGTTTGGGGGACAGGTTTGACACTGAAGCTTTCTTT
TRBJ2-7	.	TRBV5-1	CASSWSYSGTAYEQYF	TGCGCCAGCAGCTGGTCCTATAGCGGGACAGCCTACGAGCAGTACTTC
TRBJ1-5	TRBD1	TRBV2	CASSDGQGGNQPQHF	TGTGCCAGCAGTGACGGACAGGGAGGCAATCAGCCCCAGCATTTT
TRBJ2-2	.	TRBV28	CASRSGPGELFF	TGTGCCAGCAGATCAGGGCCCGGGGAGCTGTTTTTT
TRBJ2-3	.	TRBV5-1	CASSLSRYTDTQYF	TGCGCCAGCAGCTTGAGCAGGTACACAGATACGCAGTATTTT
TRBJ1-5	TRBD1	TRBV15	CATSTGDSNSNQPQHF	TGTGCCACCAGCACGGGGGACAGCAATAGCAATCAGCCCCAGCATTTT
TRBJ2-2	TRBD1	TRBV7-4	CASSLGPGTAEPGPGELFF	TGTGCCAGCAGCTTAGGACCCGGGACAGCCGAACCCGGGCCCGGGGAGCTGTTTTTT
TRBJ2-1	TRBD1	TRBV4-1	CASSQRQGRLQNEQFF	TGCGCCAGCAGCCAACGACAGGGCCGGCTGCAAAATGAGCAGTTCTTC
TRBJ1-5	TRBD1	TRBV6-6	CASSSRGSNQPQHF	TGTGCCAGCAGTTCCAGGGGGAGCAATCAGCCCCAGCATTTT
TRBJ1-1	.	TRBV30	CASPGLNTEAFF	TGTGCCAGCCCAGGTCTGAACACTGAAGCTTTCTTT
TRBJ1-1	.	TRBV9	CASSVAGDMNTEAFF	TGTGCCAGCAGCGTGGCGGGGGATATGAACACTGAAGCTTTCTTT
TRBJ2-2	TRBD2	TRBV27	CASSFFMTSGNTGELFF	TGTGCCAGCAGTTTTTTCATGACTAGCGGGAACACCGGGGAGCTGTTTTTT
TRBJ2-7	TRBD1	TRBV7-2	CASSLAGTGDYEQYF	TGTGCCAGCAGCTTAGCCGGGACAGGGGACTACGAGCAGTACTTC
TRBJ1-1	TRBD1	TRBV4-1	CASSQEPTGAVTEAFF	TGCGCCAGCAGCCAAGAGCCGACAGGGGCGGTCACTGAAGCTTTCTTT
TRBJ2-1	TRBD2	TRBV27	CASSGYPGLAGVGYNEQFF	TGTGCCAGCAGTGGTTATCCGGGACTAGCGGGAGTCGGTTACAATGAGCAGTTCTTC
TRBJ1-6	TRBD1	TRBV5-6	CASRDGTSGQPGDSPLHF	TGTGCCAGCAGGGATGGGACCTCGGGACAGCCAGGGGATTCACCCCTCCACTTT
TRBJ2-1	TRBD1	TRBV28	CASSFGQGVKEQFF	TGTGCCAGCAGTTTCGGACAGGGGGTGAAAGAGCAGTTCTTC
TRBJ2-5	.	TRBV19	CASSPYRVEGGTQYF	TGTGCCAGTAGTCCCTACCGGGTCGAAGGAGGGACCCAGTACTTC
TRBJ2-1	.	TRBV20-1	CSAKLNEQFF	TGCAGTGCCAAACTTAATGAGCAGTTCTTC
TRBJ2-1	.	TRBV9	CASSVALGSSYNEQFF	TGTGCCAGCAGCGTAGCTCTCGGGAGCTCCTACAATGAGCAGTTCTTC
TRBJ2-5	TRBD2	TRBV9	CASSVGTSGSWEQYF	TGTGCCAGCAGCGTAGGAACTAGCGGGAGTTGGGAGCAGTACTTC
TRBJ2-7	.	TRBV11-2	CASSSNGLQGYVHEQYF	TGTGCCAGCAGCTCCAACGGATTACAGGGTTACGTCCACGAGCAGTACTTC
TRBJ1-2	TRBD1	TRBV5-1	CASRPGQDGYTF	TGCGCCAGCAGACCGGGACAGGATGGCTACACCTTC
TRBJ2-7	.	TRBV5-1	CASSLVGGGSYEQYF	TGCGCCAGCAGCTTGGTAGGGGGGGGGTCCTACGAGCAGTACTTC
TRBJ2-1	TRBD1	TRBV29-1	CSVEQGAWYNEQFF	TGCAGCGTTGAGCAGGGGGCATGGTACAATGAGCAGTTCTTC
TRBJ1-4	TRBD1	TRBV27	CASSPGQGKSLFF	TGTGCCAGCAGTCCGGGACAGGGGAAAAGTTTGTTTTTT
TRBJ2-7	TRBD1	TRBV27	CASSLSRTGGEQYF	TGTGCCAGCAGTTTATCCCGGACAGGGGGCGAGCAGTACTTC
TRBJ2-3	TRBD2	TRBV7-3	CASSRTSLETDTQYF	TGTGCCAGCAGCCGGACTAGTCTTGAGACAGATACGCAGTATTTT
TRBJ2-1	TRBD1	TRBV11-3	CASSQTGQGSNEQFF	TGTGCCAGCAGCCAAACGGGACAGGGCAGCAATGAGCAGTTCTTC
TRBJ1-1	.	TRBV2	CASKEGWSEAFF	TGTGCCAGCAAAGAGGGTTGGTCTGAAGCTTTCTTT
TRBJ2-5	.	TRBV9	CASSVEGRAEETQYF	TGTGCCAGCAGCGTAGAGGGCAGGGCGGAGGAGACCCAGTACTTC
TRBJ1-3	.	TRBV28	CASSLSSGNTIYF	TGTGCCAGCAGCCTAAGCTCTGGAAACACCATATATTTT
TRBJ2-3	TRBD1	TRBV9	CASSALHGQGGTDTQYF	TGTGCCAGCAGCGCGCTACACGGACAGGGAGGCACAGATACGCAGTATTTT
TRBJ1-4	.	TRBV28	CVSSLGLGGEKLFF	TGTGTCAGCAGTTTGGGGCTGGGAGGTGAAAAACTGTTTTTT
TRBJ2-1	TRBD2	TRBV5-1	CASSRGLAGETHNEQFF	TGCGCCAGCAGCCGGGGACTAGCGGGAGAAACACACAATGAGCAGTTCTTC
TRBJ2-1	.	TRBV5-1	CASSLGLAYNEQFF	TGCGCCAGCAGCTTGGGGCTAGCATACAATGAGCAGTTCTTC
TRBJ2-7	TRBD2	TRBV5-1	CASSLPGQGSIVAGAPPSYEQYF	TGCGCCAGCAGCTTGCCAGGGCAGGGGTCGATAGTAGCGGGAGCCCCTCCCTCCTACGAGCAGTACTTC
TRBJ1-1	.	TRBV7-3	CASSSDPRGMNTEAFF	TGTGCCAGCAGCTCCGACCCCCGGGGAATGAACACTGAAGCTTTCTTT
TRBJ1-2	.	TRBV7-2	CASSLAGGNYGYTF	TGTGCCAGCAGCTTAGCGGGGGGGAACTATGGCTACACCTTC
TRBJ1-5	.	TRBV28	CASRGGAVAVVGSNQPQHF	TGTGCCAGCAGGGGGGGAGCAGTGGCGGTGGTCGGTAGCAATCAGCCCCAGCATTTT
TRBJ1-4	.	TRBV19	CASALNADNEKLFF	TGTGCCAGCGCGTTGAACGCGGATAATGAAAAACTGTTTTTT